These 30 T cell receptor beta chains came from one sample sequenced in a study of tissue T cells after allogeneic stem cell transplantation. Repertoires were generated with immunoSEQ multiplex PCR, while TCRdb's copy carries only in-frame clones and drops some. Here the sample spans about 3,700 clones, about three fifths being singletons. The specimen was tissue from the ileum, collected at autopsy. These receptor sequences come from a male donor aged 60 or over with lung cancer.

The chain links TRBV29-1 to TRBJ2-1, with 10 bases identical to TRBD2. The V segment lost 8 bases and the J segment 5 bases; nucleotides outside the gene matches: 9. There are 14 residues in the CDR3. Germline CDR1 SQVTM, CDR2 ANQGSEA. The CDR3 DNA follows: TGCAGCCTTGCAAGCGGGGGGGACCACAATGAGCAGTTCTTC. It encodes CSLASGGDHNEQFF.

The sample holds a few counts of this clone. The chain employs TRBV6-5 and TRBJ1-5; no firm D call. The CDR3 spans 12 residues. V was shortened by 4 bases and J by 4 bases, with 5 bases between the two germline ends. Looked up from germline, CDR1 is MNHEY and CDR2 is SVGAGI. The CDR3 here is CASSSQNQPQHF. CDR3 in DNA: TGTGCCAGCAGTTCTCAAAATCAGCCCCAGCATTTT.

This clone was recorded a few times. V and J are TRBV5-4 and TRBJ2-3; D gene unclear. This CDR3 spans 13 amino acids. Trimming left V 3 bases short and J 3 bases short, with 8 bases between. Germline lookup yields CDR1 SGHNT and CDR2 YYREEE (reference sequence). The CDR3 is CASSSEPTDTQYF. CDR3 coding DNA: TGTGCCAGCAGCTCGGAACCTACAGATACGCAGTATTTT.

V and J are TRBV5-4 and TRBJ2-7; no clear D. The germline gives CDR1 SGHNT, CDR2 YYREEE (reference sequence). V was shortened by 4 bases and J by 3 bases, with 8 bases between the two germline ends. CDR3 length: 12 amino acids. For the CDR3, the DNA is TGTGCCAGCAGCCCAGACAACTACGAGCAGTACTTC. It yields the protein CASSPDNYEQYF.

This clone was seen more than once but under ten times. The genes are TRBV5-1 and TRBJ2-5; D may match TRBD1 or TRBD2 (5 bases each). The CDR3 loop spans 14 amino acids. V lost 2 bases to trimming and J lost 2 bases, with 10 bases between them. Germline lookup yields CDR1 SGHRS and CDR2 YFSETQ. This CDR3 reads CASSFGTIQETQYF. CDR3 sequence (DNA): TGCGCCAGCAGCTTCGGGACCATTCAAGAGACCCAGTACTTC.

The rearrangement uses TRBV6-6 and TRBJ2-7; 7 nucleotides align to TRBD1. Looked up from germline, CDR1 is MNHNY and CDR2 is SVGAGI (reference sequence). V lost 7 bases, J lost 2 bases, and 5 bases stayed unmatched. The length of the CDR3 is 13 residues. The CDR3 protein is CASNPGQPYEQYF. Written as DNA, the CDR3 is TGTGCCAGCAACCCGGGACAGCCCTACGAGCAGTACTTC.

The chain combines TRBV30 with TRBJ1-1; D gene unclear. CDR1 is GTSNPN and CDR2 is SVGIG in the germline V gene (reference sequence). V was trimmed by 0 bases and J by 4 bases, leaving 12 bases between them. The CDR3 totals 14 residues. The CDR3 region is CAWSVELRGTEAFF. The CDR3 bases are TGTGCCTGGAGTGTAGAATTAAGAGGCACTGAAGCTTTCTTT.

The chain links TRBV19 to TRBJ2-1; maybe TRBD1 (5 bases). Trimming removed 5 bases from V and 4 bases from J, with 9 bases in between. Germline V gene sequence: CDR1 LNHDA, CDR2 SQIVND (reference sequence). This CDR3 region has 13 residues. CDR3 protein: CASSAHRYNEQFF. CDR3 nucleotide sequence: TGTGCCAGTAGTGCACACAGGTACAATGAGCAGTTCTTC. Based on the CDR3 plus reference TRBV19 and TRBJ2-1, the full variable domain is DGGITQSPKYLFRKEGQNVTLSCEQNLNHDAMYWYRQDPGQGLRLIYYSQIVNDFQKGDIAEGYSVSREKKESFPLTVTSAQKNPTAFYLCASSAHRYNEQFFGPGTRLTVL.

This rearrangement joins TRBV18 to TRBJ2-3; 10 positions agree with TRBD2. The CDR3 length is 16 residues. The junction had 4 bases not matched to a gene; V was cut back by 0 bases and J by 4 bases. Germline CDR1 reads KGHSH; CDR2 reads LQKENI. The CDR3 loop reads CASSPPGLAGADTQYF. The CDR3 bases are TGTGCCAGCTCACCACCTGGGCTAGCGGGAGCAGATACGCAGTATTTT.

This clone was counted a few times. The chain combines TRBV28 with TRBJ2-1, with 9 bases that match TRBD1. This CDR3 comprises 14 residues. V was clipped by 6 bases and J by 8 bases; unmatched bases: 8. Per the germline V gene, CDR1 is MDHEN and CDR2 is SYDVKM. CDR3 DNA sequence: TGTGCCAGCAGACCCGGGACAGGGTTCGATGAGCAGTTCTTC. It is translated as CASRPGTGFDEQFF.

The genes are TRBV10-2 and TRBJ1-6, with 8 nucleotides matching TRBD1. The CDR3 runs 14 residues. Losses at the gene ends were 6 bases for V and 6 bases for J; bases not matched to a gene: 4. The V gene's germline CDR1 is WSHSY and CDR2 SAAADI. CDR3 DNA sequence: TGCGCCAGCAGCCCAGGGGGCGTTAATTCACCCCTCCACTTT. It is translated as CASSPGGVNSPLHF.

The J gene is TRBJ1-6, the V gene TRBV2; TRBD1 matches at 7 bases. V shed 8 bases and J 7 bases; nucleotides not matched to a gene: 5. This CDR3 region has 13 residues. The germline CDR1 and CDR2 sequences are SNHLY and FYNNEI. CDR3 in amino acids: CASRNRGNSPLHF. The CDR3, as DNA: TGTGCCAGCCGTAACAGGGGCAATTCACCCCTCCACTTT.

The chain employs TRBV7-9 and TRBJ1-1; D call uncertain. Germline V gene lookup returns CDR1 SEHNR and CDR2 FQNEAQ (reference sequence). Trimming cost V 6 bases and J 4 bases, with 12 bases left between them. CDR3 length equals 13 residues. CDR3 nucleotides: TGTGCCAGCAGGGTAGACACCTCCACTGAAGCTTTCTTT. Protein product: CASRVDTSTEAFF.

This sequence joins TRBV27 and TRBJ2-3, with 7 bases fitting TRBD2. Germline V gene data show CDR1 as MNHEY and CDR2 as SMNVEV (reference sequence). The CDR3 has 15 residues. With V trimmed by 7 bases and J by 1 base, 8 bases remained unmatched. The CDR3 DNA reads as TGTGCCAGCAAGCGGGGCTCGGTTGGCACAGATACGCAGTATTTT. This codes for CASKRGSVGTDTQYF.

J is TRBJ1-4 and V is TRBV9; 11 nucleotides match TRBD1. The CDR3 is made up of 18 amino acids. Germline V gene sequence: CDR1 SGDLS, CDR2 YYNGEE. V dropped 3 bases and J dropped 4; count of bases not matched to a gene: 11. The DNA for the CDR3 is TGTGCCAGCAGCGGGCGTGGGACAGGGGGGGTTCTTAATGAAAAACTGTTTTTT. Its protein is CASSGRGTGGVLNEKLFF. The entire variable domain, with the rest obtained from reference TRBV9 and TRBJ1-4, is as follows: DSGVTQTPKHLITATGQRVTLRCSPRSGDLSVYWYQQSLDQGLQFLIQYYNGEERAKGNILERFSAQQFPDLHSELNLSSLELGDSALYFCASSGRGTGGVLNEKLFFGSGTQLSVL.

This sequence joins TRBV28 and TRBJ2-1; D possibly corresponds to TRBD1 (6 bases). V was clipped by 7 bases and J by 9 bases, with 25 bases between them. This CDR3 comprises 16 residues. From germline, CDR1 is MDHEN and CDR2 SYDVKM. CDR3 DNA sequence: TGTGCCAGCACCGACTCGACAGGACCCAGCCAATTTGAGCAGTTCTTC. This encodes CASTDSTGPSQFEQFF.

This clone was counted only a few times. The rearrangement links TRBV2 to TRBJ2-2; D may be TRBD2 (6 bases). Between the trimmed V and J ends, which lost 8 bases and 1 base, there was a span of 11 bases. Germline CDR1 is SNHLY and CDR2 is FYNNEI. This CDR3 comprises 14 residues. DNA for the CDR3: TGTGCCAGCGCGGGACCCCTGAACACCGGGGAGCTGTTTTTT. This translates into CASAGPLNTGELFF.

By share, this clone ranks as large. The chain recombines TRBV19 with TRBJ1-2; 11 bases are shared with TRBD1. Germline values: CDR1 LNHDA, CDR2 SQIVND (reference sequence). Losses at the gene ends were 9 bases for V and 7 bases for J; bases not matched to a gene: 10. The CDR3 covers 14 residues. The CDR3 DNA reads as TGTGCCAGCCGATTCGGACAGGGGGCAGGTGGCTACACCTTC. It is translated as CASRFGQGAGGYTF.

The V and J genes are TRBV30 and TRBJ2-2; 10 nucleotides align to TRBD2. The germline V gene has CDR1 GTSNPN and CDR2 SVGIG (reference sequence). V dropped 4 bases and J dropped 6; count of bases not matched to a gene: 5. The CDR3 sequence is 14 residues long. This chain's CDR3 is CAWITGTSAGELFF. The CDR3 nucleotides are TGTGCCTGGATTACCGGGACTAGCGCCGGGGAGCTGTTTTTT.

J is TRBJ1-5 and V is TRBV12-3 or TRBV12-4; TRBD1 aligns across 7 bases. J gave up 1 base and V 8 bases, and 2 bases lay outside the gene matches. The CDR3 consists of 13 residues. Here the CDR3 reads CASGTASNQPQHF. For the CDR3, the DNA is TGTGCCAGCGGGACAGCAAGCAATCAGCCCCAGCATTTT.

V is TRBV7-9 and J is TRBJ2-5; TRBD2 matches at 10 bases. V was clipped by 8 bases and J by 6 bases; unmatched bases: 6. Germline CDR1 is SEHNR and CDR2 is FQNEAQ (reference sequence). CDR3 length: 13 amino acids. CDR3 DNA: TGTGCCAGCGGAGCGGGGGGGCCGCAGACCCAGTACTTC. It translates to CASGAGGPQTQYF.

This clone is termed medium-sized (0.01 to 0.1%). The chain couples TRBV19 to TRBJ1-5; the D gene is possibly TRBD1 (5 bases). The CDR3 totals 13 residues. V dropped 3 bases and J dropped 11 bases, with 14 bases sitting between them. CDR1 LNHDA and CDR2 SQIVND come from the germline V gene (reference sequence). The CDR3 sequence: CASSIPGEETQHF. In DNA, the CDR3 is TGTGCCAGTAGTATTCCGGGGGAGGAGACCCAGCATTTT.

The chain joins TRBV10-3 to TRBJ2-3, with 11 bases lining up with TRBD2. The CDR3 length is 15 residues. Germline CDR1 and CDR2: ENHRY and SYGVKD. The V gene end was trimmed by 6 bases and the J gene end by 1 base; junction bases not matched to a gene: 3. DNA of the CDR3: TGTGCCATCAGCCTTAGCGGGGGGGGCACAGATACGCAGTATTTT. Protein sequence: CAISLSGGGTDTQYF.

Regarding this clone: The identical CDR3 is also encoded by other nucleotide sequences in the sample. CDR3 nucleotide sequence: TGTGCCAGCAGCCTCCAGGGCACAGATACGCAGTATTTT. Translated: CASSLQGTDTQYF. The rearrangement uses TRBV14 and TRBJ2-3; D unresolved. Germline V gives CDR1 SGHDN, CDR2 FVKESK. V was trimmed by 4 bases and J by 1 base, leaving 6 bases between them. CDR3 size: 13 residues.

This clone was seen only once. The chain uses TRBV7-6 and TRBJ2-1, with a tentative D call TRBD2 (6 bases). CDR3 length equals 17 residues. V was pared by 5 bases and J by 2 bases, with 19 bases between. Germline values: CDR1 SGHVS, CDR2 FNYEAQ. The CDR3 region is CASSPLPPSATYNEQFF. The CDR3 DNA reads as TGTGCCAGCAGCCCACTACCGCCTAGCGCTACCTACAATGAGCAGTTCTTC. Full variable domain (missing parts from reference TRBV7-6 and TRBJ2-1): GAGVSQSPRYKVTKRGQDVALRCDPISGHVSLYWYRQALGQGPEFLTYFNYEAQQDKSGLPNDRFSAERPEGSISTLTIQRTEQRDSAMYRCASSPLPPSATYNEQFFGPGTRLTVL.

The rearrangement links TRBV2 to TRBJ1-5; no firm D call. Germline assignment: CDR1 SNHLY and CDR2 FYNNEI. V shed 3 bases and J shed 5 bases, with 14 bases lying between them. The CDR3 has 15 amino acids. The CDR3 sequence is CASSDRAGRYQPQHF. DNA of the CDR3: TGTGCCAGCAGTGATAGGGCCGGGCGGTATCAGCCCCAGCATTTT.

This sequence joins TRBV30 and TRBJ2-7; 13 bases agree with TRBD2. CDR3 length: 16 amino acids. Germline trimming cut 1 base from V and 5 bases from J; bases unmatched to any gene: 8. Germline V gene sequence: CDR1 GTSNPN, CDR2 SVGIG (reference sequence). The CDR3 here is CAWSELAGGPLNEQYF. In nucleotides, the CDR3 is TGTGCCTGGAGTGAACTAGCGGGAGGGCCCCTTAACGAGCAGTACTTC.

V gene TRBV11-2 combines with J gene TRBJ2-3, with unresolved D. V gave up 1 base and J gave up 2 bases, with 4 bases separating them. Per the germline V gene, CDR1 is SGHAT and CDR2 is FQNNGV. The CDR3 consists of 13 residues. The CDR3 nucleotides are TGTGCCAGCAGCTTAGTAGTCACAGATACGCAGTATTTT. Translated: CASSLVVTDTQYF.

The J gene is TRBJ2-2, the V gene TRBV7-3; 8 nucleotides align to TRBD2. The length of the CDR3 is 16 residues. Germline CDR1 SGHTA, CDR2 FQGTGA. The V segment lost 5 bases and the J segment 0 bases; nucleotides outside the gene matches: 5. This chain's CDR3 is CASSPPGLANTGELFF. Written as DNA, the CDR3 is TGTGCCAGCAGCCCACCGGGACTAGCGAACACCGGGGAGCTGTTTTTT.

Here the CDR3 DNA reads TGTGCCAGCAGCCCCCAGGGTACTGGGGCCAACGTCCTGACTTTC. Translation gives CASSPQGTGANVLTF. The V call is TRBV7-9, the J call TRBJ2-6, with TRBD1 as a possible D gene (5 bases). The germline V gene has CDR1 SEHNR and CDR2 FQNEAQ (reference sequence). The V and J ends lost 5 bases and 2 bases respectively, with 10 bases between them. The length of the CDR3 is 15 residues.